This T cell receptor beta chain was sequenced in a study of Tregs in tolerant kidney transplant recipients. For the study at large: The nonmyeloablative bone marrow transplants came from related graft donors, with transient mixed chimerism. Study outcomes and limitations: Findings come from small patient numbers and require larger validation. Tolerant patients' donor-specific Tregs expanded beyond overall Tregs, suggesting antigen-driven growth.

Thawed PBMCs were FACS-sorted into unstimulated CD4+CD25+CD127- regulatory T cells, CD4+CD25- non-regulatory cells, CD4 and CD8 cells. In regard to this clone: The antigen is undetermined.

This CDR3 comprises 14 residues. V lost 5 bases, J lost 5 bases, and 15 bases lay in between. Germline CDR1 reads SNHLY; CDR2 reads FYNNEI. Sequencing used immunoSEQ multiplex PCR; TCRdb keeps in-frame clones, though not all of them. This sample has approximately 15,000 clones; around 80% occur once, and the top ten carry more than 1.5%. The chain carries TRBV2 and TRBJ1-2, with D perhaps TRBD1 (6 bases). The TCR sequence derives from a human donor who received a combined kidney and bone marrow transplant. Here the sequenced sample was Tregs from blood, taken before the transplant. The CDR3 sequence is CASSSSRTEYGYTF. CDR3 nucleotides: TGTGCCAGCAGTTCTAGTCGGACAGAGTATGGCTACACCTTC.